These 31 T cell receptor beta chains share one sample of origin, sequenced in a study of T cell changes during pregnancy in multiple sclerosis. Assay used: immunoSEQ multiplex PCR; TCRdb lists only in-frame clones, some missing. This sample has tens of thousands of clones, with roughly nine tenths found just once. The sequences come from CD4+ T cells from peripheral blood mononuclear cells, collected in the second trimester of pregnancy. These TCRs come from a female donor in good health, enrolled as a control in a pregnancy study.

The V and J genes are TRBV11-1 and TRBJ2-2; D possibly corresponds to TRBD1 (6 bases). The CDR3 has 16 residues. V dropped 5 bases and J dropped 5 bases, with 18 bases sitting between them. Looked up from germline, CDR1 is SGHAT and CDR2 is FQDESV (reference sequence). The CDR3 DNA reads TGTGCCAGCAGCCAACGGAACAGGGCAAAGACCGGGGAGCTGTTTTTT. Protein product: CASSQRNRAKTGELFF.

V and J are TRBV7-6 and TRBJ2-5, with D maybe TRBD2 (5 bases). The germline V and J ends were trimmed by 2 bases and 5 bases, with 9 bases remaining between them. CDR1 SGHVS and CDR2 FNYEAQ come from the germline V gene. The CDR3 has 13 residues. The CDR3, as DNA: TGTGCCAGCAGCTTACCGGGGTGGGAGACCCAGTACTTC. As protein: CASSLPGWETQYF.

The chain links TRBV5-1 to TRBJ2-5, with 10 bases lining up with TRBD2. The germline V gene has CDR1 SGHRS and CDR2 YFSETQ. The CDR3 is 14 amino acids. The trim removed 4 bases at V and 3 bases at J, leaving 3 bases unmatched. The CDR3 here is CASSHTSGEETQYF. As DNA, the CDR3 is TGCGCCAGCAGCCACACTAGCGGGGAAGAGACCCAGTACTTC.

The gene calls are TRBV2 and TRBJ1-1, with D hard to call. CDR1 and CDR2 (germline): SNHLY, FYNNEI. Trimming stripped 2 bases from V and 2 bases from J, with 9 bases between. The CDR3 contains 14 residues. The CDR3 DNA follows: TGTGCCAGCAGTGAAATGGTCAGAAACACTGAAGCTTTCTTT. Amino acid sequence: CASSEMVRNTEAFF.

The J gene is TRBJ2-5, the V gene TRBV2, with TRBD2 matching over 8 bases. There are 12 residues in the CDR3. V lost 6 bases and J lost 4; bases outside the gene matches: 1. Looked up from germline, CDR1 is SNHLY and CDR2 is FYNNEI. This CDR3 reads CASRAGGETQYF. Written as DNA, the CDR3 is TGTGCCAGCAGGGCGGGGGGAGAGACCCAGTACTTC. The whole variable domain, filled in from reference TRBV2 and TRBJ2-5, reads EPEVTQTPSHQVTQMGQEVILRCVPISNHLYFYWYRQILGQKVEFLVSFYNNEISEKSEIFDDQFSVERPDGSNFTLKIRSTKLEDSAMYFCASRAGGETQYFGPGTRLLVL.

The V gene is TRBV6-1, the J gene TRBJ2-5; TRBD2 might be the D (5 bases). The germline gives CDR1 MNHNS, CDR2 SASEGT. CDR3 size: 12 residues. Trimming left V 2 bases short and J 5 bases short, with 6 bases between. CDR3 residues: CASSESGETQYF. The CDR3 nucleotides are TGTGCCAGCAGTGAATCGGGGGAGACCCAGTACTTC.

The chain combines TRBV7-2 with TRBJ2-7; D may be TRBD1 (6 bases). The CDR3 covers 15 residues. Germline lookup yields CDR1 SGHTA and CDR2 FQGNSA. Trimming shortened V by 3 bases and J by 0 bases, and 12 bases separated the two germline ends. This CDR3 is CASSFLGGYSYEQYF. CDR3 coding DNA: TGTGCCAGCAGCTTCCTAGGGGGTTACTCCTACGAGCAGTACTTC.

This chain uses TRBV5-1 with TRBJ1-1; 11 bases map to TRBD1. CDR1 and CDR2 from the germline V gene are SGHRS and YFSETQ. The CDR3 consists of 13 residues. Losses at the gene ends were 4 bases for V and 8 bases for J; bases not matched to a gene: 4. This CDR3 is CASSLGTGGEAFF. The CDR3 DNA sequence: TGCGCCAGCAGCCTGGGGACAGGGGGAGAAGCTTTCTTT.

The chain uses TRBV6-5 and TRBJ1-1; 10 bases align to TRBD1. CDR3 length: 15 residues. J gave up 11 bases and V 4 bases, and 13 bases lay outside the gene matches. CDR1 is MNHEY, CDR2 SVGAGI, per germline. DNA for the CDR3: TGTGCCAGCAGTTTTGGACAGGGGGGGCTAAAATGGGCTTTCTTT. Translating gives CASSFGQGGLKWAFF.

The chain links TRBV11-3 to TRBJ1-1; 8 bases map to TRBD1. V gave up 3 bases and J gave up 5 bases; unmatched junction bases: 2. The CDR3 loop spans 13 amino acids. Germline CDR1 is SGHNT and CDR2 is YENEEA. The CDR3 sequence is CASSLDRDTEAFF. The CDR3, as DNA: TGTGCCAGCAGCTTGGACAGGGATACTGAAGCTTTCTTT.

This chain uses TRBV11-3 with TRBJ2-5; D gene unclear. The CDR3 consists of 15 residues. V lost 3 bases to trimming and J lost 4 bases, with 15 bases between them. The V gene's germline CDR1 is SGHNT and CDR2 YENEEA. The chain's CDR3 is CASSLSSPHGETQYF. In DNA, the CDR3 is TGTGCCAGCAGCTTGAGTAGCCCCCATGGAGAGACCCAGTACTTC.

The V call is TRBV28, the J call TRBJ1-4, with TRBD1 identical over 9 bases. CDR1 is MDHEN and CDR2 is SYDVKM in the germline V gene. The CDR3 spans 16 residues. With V trimmed by 5 bases and J by 8 bases, 12 bases remained unmatched. CDR3 DNA sequence: TGTGCCAGCAGTCCTTACTTCCGGGACAGGGTCGAAAAACTGTTTTTT. Amino acid sequence: CASSPYFRDRVEKLFF. Based on the CDR3 plus reference TRBV28 and TRBJ1-4, the full variable domain is DVKVTQSSRYLVKRTGEKVFLECVQDMDHENMFWYRQDPGLGLRLIYFSYDVKMKEKGDIPEGYSVSREKKERFSLILESASTNQTSMYLCASSPYFRDRVEKLFFGSGTQLSVL.

The V call is TRBV19, the J call TRBJ2-6, with D possibly matching TRBD1 (6 bases). CDR1 LNHDA and CDR2 SQIVND come from the germline V gene (reference sequence). The CDR3 contains 15 residues. Trimming shortened V by 3 bases and J by 2 bases, and 8 bases separated the two germline ends. The CDR3 nucleotides read TGTGCCAGTAGTATGCAGGGGCCTGGGGCCAACGTCCTGACTTTC. It yields the protein CASSMQGPGANVLTF.

V gene TRBV18 combines with J gene TRBJ1-1; TRBD1 is a possible D gene (6 bases). CDR1 is KGHSH, CDR2 LQKENI, per germline. Trimming removed 3 bases from V and 5 bases from J, with 19 bases in between. The CDR3 covers 16 residues. The CDR3 reads CASSPQGGTKTTEAFF. Written as DNA, the CDR3 is TGTGCCAGCTCACCCCAAGGGGGTACTAAGACTACTGAAGCTTTCTTT.

The chain uses TRBV7-2 and TRBJ2-5; 7 bases align to TRBD1. This CDR3 region has 14 residues. V shed 1 base and J 6 bases; nucleotides not matched to a gene: 5. CDR1 and CDR2 from the germline V gene are SGHTA and FQGNSA. CDR3: CASSLGQGMQTQYF. The CDR3 DNA follows: TGTGCCAGCAGCTTAGGACAGGGAATGCAGACCCAGTACTTC. The entire variable domain, with the rest obtained from reference TRBV7-2 and TRBJ2-5, is as follows: GAGVSQSPSNKVTEKGKDVELRCDPISGHTALYWYRQSLGQGLEFLIYFQGNSAPDKSGLPSDRFSAERTGGSVSTLTIQRTQQEDSAVYLCASSLGQGMQTQYFGPGTRLLVL.

The rearrangement links TRBV5-1 to TRBJ1-6; TRBD1 agrees at 7 bases. Germline-derived CDR1 and CDR2 are SGHRS and YFSETQ. Germline trimming cut 3 bases from V and 8 bases from J; bases unmatched to any gene: 5. The CDR3 has 14 residues. In nucleotides, the CDR3 is TGCGCCAGCAGCTACCGGGACAGATATTCACCCCTCCACTTT. This gives the protein CASSYRDRYSPLHF.

This chain uses TRBV4-1 with TRBJ1-2, with no clear D. The CDR3 covers 16 residues. Between the trimmed V and J ends, which lost 0 bases and 10 bases, there was a span of 21 bases. CDR1 is MGHRA and CDR2 is YSYEKL in the germline V gene. CDR3 DNA sequence: TGCGCCAGCAGCCAAGATCTCTCCTCGGGGAGTTATTACTACACCTTC. Translation gives CASSQDLSSGSYYYTF.

This clone was detected once. This chain connects TRBV6-5 to TRBJ1-1, with D perhaps TRBD1 (6 bases). Germline V gene lookup returns CDR1 MNHEY and CDR2 SVGAGI. The V end lost 4 bases, the J end lost 3 bases, and 12 bases lay between the germline ends. There are 14 residues in the CDR3. The chain's CDR3 is CASSLDTGYTEAFF. The CDR3 region has the DNA TGTGCCAGCAGTTTGGATACAGGGTACACTGAAGCTTTCTTT.

The V call is TRBV7-3, the J call TRBJ1-1, with D tentatively TRBD1 (5 bases). The CDR3 length is 13 residues. CDR1 and CDR2 (germline): SGHTA, FQGTGA. V dropped 3 bases and J dropped 4 bases, with 9 bases sitting between them. In DNA form, the CDR3 reads TGTGCCAGCAGCTTGCAGGGTAGCACTGAAGCTTTCTTT. Amino acids: CASSLQGSTEAFF.

This clone ranks as medium-sized. V gene TRBV19 combines with J gene TRBJ1-5; D remains ambiguous. Trimming left V 3 bases short and J 7 bases short, with 7 bases between. Germline values: CDR1 LNHDA, CDR2 SQIVND (reference sequence). This CDR3 contains 12 residues. The CDR3 spells CASSIREQPQHF. The CDR3 region has the DNA TGTGCCAGTAGTATTCGGGAACAGCCCCAGCATTTT.

The V and J genes are TRBV7-9 and TRBJ1-3, with D hard to call. From germline, CDR1 is SEHNR and CDR2 FQNEAQ (reference sequence). The CDR3 is made up of 16 amino acids. Between the trimmed V and J ends, which lost 5 bases and 0 bases, there was a span of 14 bases. Written as DNA, the CDR3 is TGTGCCAGCAGCCCCAATGAGGCACTCTCTGGAAACACCATATATTTT. It codes for CASSPNEALSGNTIYF.

The rearrangement links TRBV27 to TRBJ2-7, with 9 bases that match TRBD2. CDR3 length: 15 amino acids. Trimming at V came to 7 bases and at J to 2 bases, leaving 9 bases not matched to a gene. The germline V gene encodes CDR1 MNHEY and CDR2 SMNVEV (reference sequence). The CDR3 region is CASTKAGGAAYEQYF. Written as DNA, the CDR3 is TGTGCCAGCACCAAGGCGGGGGGGGCTGCCTACGAGCAGTACTTC.

There are a few counts of this clone. The chain employs TRBV10-3 and TRBJ1-2, with TRBD1 identical over 10 bases. Germline loops: CDR1 ENHRY, CDR2 SYGVKD. V was pared by 0 bases and J by 7 bases, with 2 bases of the junction left unmatched. The CDR3 runs 14 residues. The CDR3 region is CAISESTGGFGYTF. The DNA for the CDR3 is TGTGCCATCAGTGAGTCGACAGGGGGCTTTGGCTACACCTTC.

The CDR3 reads CASSLEGSWGQTNTEAFF. CDR3 in DNA: TGTGCCAGCAGCTTAGAGGGGTCATGGGGGCAGACGAACACTGAAGCTTTCTTT. The rearrangement links TRBV11-3 to TRBJ1-1; D possibly corresponds to TRBD1 (6 bases). Germline V gives CDR1 SGHNT, CDR2 YENEEA. V was pared by 0 bases and J by 1 base, with 18 bases between. The length of the CDR3 is 18 residues.

V gene TRBV6-4 combines with J gene TRBJ2-1, with 16 bases aligning to TRBD2. This CDR3 region has 17 residues. J was trimmed by 8 bases and V by 2 bases; bases with no gene match: 6. Germline V gene lookup returns CDR1 MRHNA and CDR2 SNTAGT. CDR3 in DNA: TGTGCCAGCAGTGACACCCAGGGACTAGCGGGGGGGTATGAGCAGTTCTTC. Translated: CASSDTQGLAGGYEQFF.

A remark on this clone: Additional DNA sequences in this sample encode the identical CDR3. CDR3: CASSLAPGQGSGYTF. For the CDR3, the DNA is TGTGCCAGCAGCTTAGCTCCGGGACAGGGGTCGGGCTACACCTTC. The chain uses TRBV7-2 and TRBJ1-2, with 10 bases fitting TRBD1. Germline V lookup: CDR1 SGHTA, CDR2 FQGNSA. CDR3 size: 15 residues. V was clipped by 0 bases and J by 8 bases; unmatched bases: 6.

The table lists this clone with a count of one. The chain couples TRBV4-3 to TRBJ1-1; 9 bases are shared with TRBD1. The CDR3 loop spans 17 amino acids. The germline CDR1 and CDR2 sequences are LGHNA and YSLEER. Trimming cost V 1 base and J 1 base; bases outside gene matches: 7. In nucleotides, the CDR3 is TGCGCCAGCAGCCAAGCCCCCACAGGGGGCGGGAACACTGAAGCTTTCTTT. Translated: CASSQAPTGGGNTEAFF.

The rearrangement uses TRBV18 and TRBJ2-5, with TRBD1 matching 9 bases. The CDR3 is made up of 14 amino acids. The junction had 3 bases not matched to a gene; V was cut back by 3 bases and J by 4 bases. CDR1 and CDR2 from the germline V gene are KGHSH and LQKENI. Here the CDR3 DNA reads TGTGCCAGCTCACCGGACAGGGGTGCAGAGACCCAGTACTTC. Its translation: CASSPDRGAETQYF.

The rearrangement links TRBV6-1 to TRBJ2-5, with 7 bases identical to TRBD1. With V trimmed by 4 bases and J by 4 bases, 9 bases remained unmatched. CDR1 MNHNS and CDR2 SASEGT come from the germline V gene. This CDR3 has 15 residues. CDR3 loop: CASSGTTGVGETQYF. In DNA, the CDR3 is TGTGCCAGCAGTGGGACAACAGGGGTTGGAGAGACCCAGTACTTC.

The rearrangement uses TRBV7-2 and TRBJ1-1; D ambiguous. In germline, CDR1 is SGHTA, CDR2 FQGNSA. The ends were cut back, 6 bases at V and 7 bases at J, with 12 bases in the middle. The CDR3 has 12 residues. CDR3 residues: CASSRRTNEAFF. In nucleotides, the CDR3 is TGTGCCAGCAGTCGACGGACTAATGAAGCTTTCTTT.

The rearrangement joins TRBV19 to TRBJ1-2; maybe TRBD1 (6 bases). Between the trimmed V and J ends, which lost 7 bases and 1 base, there was a span of 22 bases. CDR1 is LNHDA and CDR2 is SQIVND in the germline V gene (reference sequence). The CDR3 runs to 17 residues. The CDR3 spells CASNERGQPEFNYGYTF. The CDR3, as DNA: TGTGCCAGTAACGAACGAGGACAGCCCGAATTTAACTATGGCTACACCTTC.